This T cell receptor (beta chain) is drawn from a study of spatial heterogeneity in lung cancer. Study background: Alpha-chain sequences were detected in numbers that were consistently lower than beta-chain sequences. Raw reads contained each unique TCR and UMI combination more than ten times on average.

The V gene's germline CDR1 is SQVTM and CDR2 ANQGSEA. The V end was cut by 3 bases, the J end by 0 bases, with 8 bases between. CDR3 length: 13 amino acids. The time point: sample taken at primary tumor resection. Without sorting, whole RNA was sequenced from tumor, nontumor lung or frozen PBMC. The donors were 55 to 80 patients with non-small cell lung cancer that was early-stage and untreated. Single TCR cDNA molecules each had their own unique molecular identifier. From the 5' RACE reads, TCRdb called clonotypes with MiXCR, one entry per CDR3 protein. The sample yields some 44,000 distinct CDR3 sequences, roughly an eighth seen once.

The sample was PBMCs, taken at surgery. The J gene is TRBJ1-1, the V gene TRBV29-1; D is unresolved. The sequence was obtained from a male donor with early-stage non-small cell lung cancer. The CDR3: CSVDGRVNTEAFF. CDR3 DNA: TGCAGCGTTGACGGTCGTGTGAACACTGAAGCTTTCTTT.